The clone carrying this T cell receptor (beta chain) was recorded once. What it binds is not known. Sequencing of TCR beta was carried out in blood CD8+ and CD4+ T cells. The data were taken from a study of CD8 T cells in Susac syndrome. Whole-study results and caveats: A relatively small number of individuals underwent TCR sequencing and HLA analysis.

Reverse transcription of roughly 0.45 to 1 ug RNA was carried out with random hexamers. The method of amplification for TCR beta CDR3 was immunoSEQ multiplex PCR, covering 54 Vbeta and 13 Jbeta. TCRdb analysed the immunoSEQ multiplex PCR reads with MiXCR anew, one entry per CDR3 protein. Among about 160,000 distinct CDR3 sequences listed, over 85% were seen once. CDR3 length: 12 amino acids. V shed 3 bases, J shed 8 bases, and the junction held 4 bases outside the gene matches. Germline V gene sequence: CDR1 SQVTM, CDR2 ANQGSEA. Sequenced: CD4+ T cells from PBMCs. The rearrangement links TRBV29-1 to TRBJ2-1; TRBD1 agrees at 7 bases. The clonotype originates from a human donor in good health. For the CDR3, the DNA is TGCAGCGTTGACAGGGGGTACCATGAGCAGTTCTTC. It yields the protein CSVDRGYHEQFF.